Listed below are T cell receptor beta chains from one sample, sequenced in a study of T cell changes during pregnancy in multiple sclerosis. Only in-frame clones appear in the TCRdb table, and some are missing; sequencing was by immunoSEQ multiplex PCR. The repertoire consists of under 70,000 clones, with more than 80% occurring once and the leading ten covering approximately 0.45%. This specimen was CD4+ T cells from peripheral blood mononuclear cells, taken after pregnancy. These receptors all stem from a female donor in good health, enrolled as a control in a pregnancy study. The conserved cysteine and the conserved F or W are not part of the CDR3 here.

TRBJ2-2 | TRBV9 | ASSVGVRTRGTGELF
TRBJ1-2 | TRBV7-8 | ASSLGTGSNYGYT
TRBJ2-5 | TRBV10-3 | AIRGRGVGETQY
TRBJ2-2 | TRBV19 | ASSTRTGLTGELF
TRBJ2-5 | TRBV4-2 | ASSQDRSGQETQY
TRBJ2-7 | TRBV11-3 | ASSSNRGSYEQY
TRBJ2-7 | TRBV7-2 | ASSLGIQDSYEQY
TRBJ1-1 | TRBV19 | ASSIENSMNTEAF
TRBJ1-2 | TRBV4-1 | ASSSPEHGPPYGYT
TRBJ1-6 | TRBV19 | ASSIEFIGDSPLH
TRBJ1-2 | TRBV10-3 | AISVEGVHGYT
TRBJ1-1 | TRBV14 | ASSPRVDTEAF
TRBJ1-6 | TRBV18 | ASSPPRSPLH
TRBJ1-2 | TRBV7-2 | ASRYSGTGDNYGYT
TRBJ1-2 | TRBV4-3 | ASSQEGQLKVGGYT
TRBJ1-5 | TRBV7-2 | ASSTYSNQPQH
TRBJ1-1 | TRBV7-2 | ASSPQRVEAF
TRBJ2-3 | TRBV18 | ASSPVGGSTDTQY
TRBJ1-5 | TRBV19 | ASSTFAGMADQPQH
TRBJ2-1 | TRBV5-4 | ASSSGLAGGYNEQF
TRBJ1-2 | TRBV5-1 | ASSLLQGEYGYT
TRBJ1-4 | TRBV19 | ASYRQGRNEKLF
TRBJ2-2 | TRBV7-2 | ASSLRSSTGELF
TRBJ1-2 | TRBV4-3 | ASSQDLQGAHT
TRBJ1-5 | TRBV5-4 | ASSLGGDQPQH
TRBJ2-1 | TRBV7-2 | ASRFRGTSYNEQF
TRBJ1-2 | TRBV5-4 | ASTKGARMNYGYT
TRBJ2-3 | TRBV30 | AWGGNRGADTQY
TRBJ2-5 | TRBV19 | ASSPGQGVGTQY
TRBJ1-3 | TRBV6-5 | ASSYWVGPGNTIY
TRBJ2-3 | TRBV5-1 | ASKGSGDRTDTQY
TRBJ1-3 | TRBV27 | ASSFHGSGNTIY
TRBJ1-5 | TRBV15 | ATSRDQGGQPQH
TRBJ1-6 | TRBV11-2 | ASSLRGVSNSPLH
TRBJ2-3 | TRBV9 | ASSALQGHSTDTQY
TRBJ2-2 | TRBV9 | ASPVSSPWSRGLNTGELF
TRBJ1-1 | TRBV6-1 | ASKKNRGTEAF
TRBJ2-3 | TRBV5-5 | ASSYAGRASTDTQY
TRBJ1-5 | TRBV5-1 | ASSFFRRGNQPQH
TRBJ2-3 | TRBV12-5 | ASEISGGTDTQY
TRBJ1-3 | TRBV2 | ASSDRTTGNTIY
TRBJ1-3 | TRBV6-6 | ASSLGQVGNTIY
TRBJ2-1 | TRBV4-3 | ASSQAHNEQF
TRBJ2-1 | TRBV6-1 | ASSADRDTYNEQF
TRBJ2-3 | TRBV7-2 | ASSLSGGFTDTQY